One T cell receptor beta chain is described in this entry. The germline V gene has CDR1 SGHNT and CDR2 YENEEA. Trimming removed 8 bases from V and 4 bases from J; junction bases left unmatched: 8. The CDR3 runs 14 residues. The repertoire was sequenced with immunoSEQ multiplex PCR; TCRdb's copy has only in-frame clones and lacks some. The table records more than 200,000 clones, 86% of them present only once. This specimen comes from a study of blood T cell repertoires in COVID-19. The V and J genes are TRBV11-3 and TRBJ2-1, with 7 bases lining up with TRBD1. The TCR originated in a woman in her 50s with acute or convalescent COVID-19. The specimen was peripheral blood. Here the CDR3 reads CASATGTAYNEQFF. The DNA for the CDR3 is TGTGCCAGCGCAACCGGGACAGCATACAATGAGCAGTTCTTC.